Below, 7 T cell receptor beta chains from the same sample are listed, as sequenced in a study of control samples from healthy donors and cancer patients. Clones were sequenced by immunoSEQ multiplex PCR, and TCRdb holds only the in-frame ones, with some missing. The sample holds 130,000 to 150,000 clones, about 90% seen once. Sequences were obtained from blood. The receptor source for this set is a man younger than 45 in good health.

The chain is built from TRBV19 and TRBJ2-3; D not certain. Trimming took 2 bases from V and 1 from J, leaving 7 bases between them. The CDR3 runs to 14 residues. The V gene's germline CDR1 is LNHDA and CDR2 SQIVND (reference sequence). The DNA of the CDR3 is TGTGCCAGTAGTATACAGTACGGCACAGATACGCAGTATTTT. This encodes CASSIQYGTDTQYF.

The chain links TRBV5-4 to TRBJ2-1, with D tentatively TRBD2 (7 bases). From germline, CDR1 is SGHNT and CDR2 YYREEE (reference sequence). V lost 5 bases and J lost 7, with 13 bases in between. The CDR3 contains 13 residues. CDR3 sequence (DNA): TGTGCCAGCAGACCGGGGGGCGGGAATGAGCAGTTCTTC. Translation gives CASRPGGGNEQFF.

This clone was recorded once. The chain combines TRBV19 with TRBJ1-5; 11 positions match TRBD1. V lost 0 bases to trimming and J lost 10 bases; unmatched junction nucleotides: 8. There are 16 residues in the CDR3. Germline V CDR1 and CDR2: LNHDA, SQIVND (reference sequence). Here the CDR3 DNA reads TGTGCCAGTAGTATAGACAGGACAGGGGGCCATCGACCCCAGCATTTT. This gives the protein CASSIDRTGGHRPQHF.

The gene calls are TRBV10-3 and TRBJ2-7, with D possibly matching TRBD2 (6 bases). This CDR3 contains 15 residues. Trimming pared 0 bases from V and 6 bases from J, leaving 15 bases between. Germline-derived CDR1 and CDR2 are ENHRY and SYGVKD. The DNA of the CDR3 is TGTGCCATCAGTGAGTCAGAACTAGCCCAGGCCGAGCAGTACTTC. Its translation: CAISESELAQAEQYF.

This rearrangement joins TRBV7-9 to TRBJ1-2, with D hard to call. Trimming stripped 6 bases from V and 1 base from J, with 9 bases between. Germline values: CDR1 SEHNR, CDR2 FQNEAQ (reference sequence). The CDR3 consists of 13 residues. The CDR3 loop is CASRTENNYGYTF. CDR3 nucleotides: TGTGCCAGCAGAACAGAGAATAACTATGGCTACACCTTC. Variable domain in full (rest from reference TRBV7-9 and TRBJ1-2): DTGVSQNPRHKITKRGQNVTFRCDPISEHNRLYWYRQTLGQGPEFLTYFQNEAQLEKSRLLSDRFSAERPKGSFSTLEIQRTEQGDSAMYLCASRTENNYGYTFGSGTRLTVV.

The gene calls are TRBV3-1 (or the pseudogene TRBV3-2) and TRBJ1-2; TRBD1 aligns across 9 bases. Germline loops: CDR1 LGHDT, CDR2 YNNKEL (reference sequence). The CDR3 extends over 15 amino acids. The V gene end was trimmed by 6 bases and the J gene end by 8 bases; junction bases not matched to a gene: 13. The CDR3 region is CASSLAPGQGAGYTF. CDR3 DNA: TGTGCCAGCAGTCTAGCCCCGGGACAGGGTGCGGGCTACACCTTC.

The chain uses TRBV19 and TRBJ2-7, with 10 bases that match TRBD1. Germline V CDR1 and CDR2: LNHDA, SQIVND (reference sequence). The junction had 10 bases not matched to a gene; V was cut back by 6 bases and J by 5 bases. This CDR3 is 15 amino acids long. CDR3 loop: CASRVTGGARDEQYF. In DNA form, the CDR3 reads TGTGCCAGTAGAGTGACAGGGGGCGCAAGGGACGAGCAGTACTTC.